This T cell receptor (beta chain) is drawn from a study of blood T cell repertoires in COVID-19. Study-level information: The United States, Italy and Spain were the sources of the acute and convalescent COVID-19 samples. In each case, the material was cDNA or gDNA derived from T cells, B-cell-depleted T cells, or PBMCs.

This CDR3 region has 13 residues. The V end lost 4 bases, the J end lost 4 bases, and 10 bases lay between the germline ends. As handled by the study authors: By means of reference gene primer amplification, nucleated cell counts were estimated. Some clones are missing from TCRdb's copy, which holds only in-frame ones; the method was immunoSEQ multiplex PCR. That table furnishes V, J and clone size, whereas the DNA furnished D and trimming. The sample consists of over 90,000 clones, roughly 84% of them appearing once. The receptor was derived from a human donor in a cohort sampled during active COVID-19. Specimen: peripheral blood. V is TRBV12-3 or TRBV12-4 and J is TRBJ1-1, with D unresolved. CDR3 DNA sequence: TGTGCCAGCAGTTCTAGGTCGCCCACTGAAGCTTTCTTT. Its translation: CASSSRSPTEAFF.